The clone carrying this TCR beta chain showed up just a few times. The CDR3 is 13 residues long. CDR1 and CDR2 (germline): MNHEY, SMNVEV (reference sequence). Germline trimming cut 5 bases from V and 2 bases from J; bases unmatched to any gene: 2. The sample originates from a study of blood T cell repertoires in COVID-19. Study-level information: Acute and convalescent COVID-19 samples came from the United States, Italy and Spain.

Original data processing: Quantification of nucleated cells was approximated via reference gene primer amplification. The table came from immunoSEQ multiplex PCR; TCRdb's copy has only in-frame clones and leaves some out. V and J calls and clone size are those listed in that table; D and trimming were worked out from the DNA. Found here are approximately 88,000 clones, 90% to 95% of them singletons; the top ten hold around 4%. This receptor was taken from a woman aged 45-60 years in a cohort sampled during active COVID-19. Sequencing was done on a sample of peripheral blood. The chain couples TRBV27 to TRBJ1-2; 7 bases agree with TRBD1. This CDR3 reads CASSRDRNYGYTF. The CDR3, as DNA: TGTGCCAGCAGTAGGGACAGAAACTATGGCTACACCTTC.